The T cell receptor (beta chain) under discussion was sequenced for a study of cytomegalovirus exposure and HLA in healthy donors. This clone was observed a handful of times. Its antigen is currently unknown. Study findings and constraints: In a later analysis, at a false discovery rate of 0.05, under 20,000 TCR beta sequences were associated with HLA alleles. The only immune exposure information that was available was CMV serostatus. Apparent HLA restriction characterized most CMV-associated TCR beta chains in a later analysis.

This CDR3 contains 15 residues. The V and J ends lost 6 bases and 1 base respectively, with 13 bases between them. CDR1 is SNHLY, CDR2 FYNNEI, per germline. Amplification used 60 Vbeta primers and 13 Jbeta primers. The repertoire was sequenced with immunoSEQ multiplex PCR; TCRdb's copy has only in-frame clones and lacks some. Here the sample spans more than 95,000 clones, 78% being singletons. The rearrangement joins TRBV2 to TRBJ1-5, with D possibly being TRBD1 (6 bases). This sequence was found in a woman in her thirties or forties in good health and CMV-seronegative. Sequenced: PBMCs. The CDR3 sequence: CASRAWTVSNQPQHF. CDR3 DNA: TGTGCCAGCAGAGCGTGGACAGTCAGCAATCAGCCCCAGCATTTT. Looking up the rest from reference TRBV2 and TRBJ1-5 gives the full variable domain: EPEVTQTPSHQVTQMGQEVILRCVPISNHLYFYWYRQILGQKVEFLVSFYNNEISEKSEIFDDQFSVERPDGSNFTLKIRSTKLEDSAMYFCASRAWTVSNQPQHFGDGTRLSIL.